This T cell receptor (beta chain) emerged from a study of blood T cell repertoires in COVID-19. The repertoire was sequenced with immunoSEQ multiplex PCR; TCRdb's copy has only in-frame clones and lacks some. This table has fewer than 250,000 clones, 75% to 90% appearing once. Germline-derived CDR1 and CDR2 are SGHAT and FQNNGV. The ends lost 3 bases at V and 3 bases at J; junction bases unmatched: 4. CDR3 length: 15 amino acids. Cohorts were assigned according to the clinical history that participants reported. In the 2 weeks before study entry, exposed participants met a COVID-19 case, which was PCR-confirmed or clinician-diagnosed.

This chain links TRBV11-2 with TRBJ2-3; 9 bases line up with TRBD2. This receptor was taken from a woman in her 30s who had been exposed to COVID-19. Sequencing was carried out using PBMCs or T cells enriched from blood (not recorded which). The chain's CDR3 is CASSFSGRQTDTQYF. For the CDR3, the DNA is TGTGCCAGCAGCTTTAGCGGGAGACAGACAGATACGCAGTATTTT.